This T cell receptor beta chain appears in the sequencing data of a study of identical twins. The study, taken as a whole, reports: The study found weaker excess twin sharing in beta out-of-frame sequences. Compared with models, monozygotic twins showed more out-of-frame TCR alpha sharing. Twin-shared out-of-frame alpha sequences showed excess low generation probability. Clonotypes of the beta chain that were abundant in cord blood carried fewer insertions (memory repertoires showed none).

To note about this clonotype: Its antigen is not known.

The J segment lost 3 bases and the V segment lost 0 bases, leaving 4 bases of the junction unmatched. The CDR3 contains 16 residues. Germline assignment: CDR1 LGHNA and CDR2 YSLEER. TCRdb redid the calling of the 5' RACE reads with MiXCR, one entry per CDR3 protein. Here the sample spans about 430,000 distinct CDR3 sequences, about 18% being singletons. Sequencing was done on a sample of naive T cells sorted from blood. The source of this sequence is a man aged 45-65 years in good health. The rearrangement uses TRBV4-3 and TRBJ2-7; 11 bases line up with TRBD2. DNA of the CDR3: TGCGCCAGCAGCCAAGATTTTACTAGCGGGAGCTACGAGCAGTACTTC. Its translation: CASSQDFTSGSYEQYF.